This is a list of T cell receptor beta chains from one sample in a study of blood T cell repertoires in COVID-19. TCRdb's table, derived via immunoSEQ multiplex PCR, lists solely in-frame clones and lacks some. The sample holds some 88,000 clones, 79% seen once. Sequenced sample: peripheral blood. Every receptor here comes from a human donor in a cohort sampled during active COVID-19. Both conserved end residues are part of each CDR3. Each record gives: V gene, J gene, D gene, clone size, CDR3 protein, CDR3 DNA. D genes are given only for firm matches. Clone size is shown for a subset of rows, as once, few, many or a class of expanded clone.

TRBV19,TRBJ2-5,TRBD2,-,CASSSTSGSSPAETQYF,TGTGCCAGTAGTTCAACTAGCGGGAGCTCCCCCGCCGAGACCCAGTACTTC
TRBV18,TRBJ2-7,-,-,CASSLLYEQYF,TGTGCCAGCTCACTCCTCTACGAGCAGTACTTC
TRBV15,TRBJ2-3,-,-,CATSRTGGGMKDTQYF,TGTGCCACCAGCAGGACGGGGGGCGGGATGAAAGATACGCAGTATTTT
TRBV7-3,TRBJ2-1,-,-,CASSLTSYNEQFF,TGTGCCAGCAGCTTAACGAGCTACAATGAGCAGTTCTTC
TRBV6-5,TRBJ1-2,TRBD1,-,CASSRQGAIIDGYTF,TGTGCCAGCAGTAGACAGGGGGCGATTATTGATGGCTACACCTTC
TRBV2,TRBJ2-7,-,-,CASGGSRSSYEQYF,TGTGCCAGCGGAGGTAGTCGATCCTCCTACGAGCAGTACTTC
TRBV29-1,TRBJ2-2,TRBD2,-,CSVDLRLAGGGTGELFF,TGCAGCGTTGATCTTCGACTAGCGGGAGGAGGGACCGGGGAGCTGTTTTTT
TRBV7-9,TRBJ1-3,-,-,CASSLSGDTIYF,TGTGCCAGCAGCTTATCGGGGGACACCATATATTTT
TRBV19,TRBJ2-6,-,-,CANRLSGANVLTF,TGTGCCAATAGACTCTCTGGGGCCAACGTCCTGACTTTC
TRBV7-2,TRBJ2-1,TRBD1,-,CASSLRAGGEQFF,TGTGCCAGCAGCTTAAGGGCAGGGGGTGAGCAGTTCTTC
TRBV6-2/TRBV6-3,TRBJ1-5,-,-,CASSYAPGQPQHF,TGTGCCAGCAGTTACGCCCCGGGTCAGCCCCAGCATTTT
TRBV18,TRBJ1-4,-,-,CASSPLGPPTNEKLFF,TGTGCCAGCTCACCGCTGGGGCCTCCAACTAATGAAAAACTGTTTTTT
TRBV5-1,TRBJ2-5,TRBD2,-,CASSPQAGAEETQYF,TGCGCCAGCAGCCCCCAAGCGGGAGCGGAGGAGACCCAGTACTTC
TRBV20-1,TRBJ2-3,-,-,CSEISGDTQYF,TGCAGTGAGATTTCCGGAGATACGCAGTATTTT
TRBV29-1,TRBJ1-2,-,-,CSSRDSNYGYTF,TGCAGCTCCCGAGACAGTAACTATGGCTACACCTTC
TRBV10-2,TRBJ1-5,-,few,CASRPGGAQPQHF,TGCGCCAGCAGGCCGGGGGGCGCTCAGCCCCAGCATTTT
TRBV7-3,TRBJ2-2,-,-,CASSSTGRDGGELFF,TGTGCCAGCAGTTCGACTGGGCGGGATGGCGGGGAGCTGTTTTTT
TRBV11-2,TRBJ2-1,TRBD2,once,CASSLSGRVSGEQFF,TGTGCCAGCAGCTTAAGCGGGAGGGTGTCGGGTGAGCAGTTCTTC
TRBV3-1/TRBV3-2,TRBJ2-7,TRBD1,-,CASSQDQGRGNEQYF,TGTGCCAGCAGCCAAGATCAAGGCAGGGGGAACGAGCAGTACTTC
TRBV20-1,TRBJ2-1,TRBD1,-,CSASSQGDISYNEQFF,TGCAGTGCTAGTAGTCAGGGGGACATCTCCTACAATGAGCAGTTCTTC
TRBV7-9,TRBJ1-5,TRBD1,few,CASSWGTGEGQPQHF,TGTGCCAGCAGCTGGGGGACAGGAGAGGGTCAGCCCCAGCATTTT
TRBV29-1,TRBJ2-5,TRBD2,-,CSVVQDLAGETQYF,TGCAGCGTTGTACAGGACCTAGCGGGGGAGACCCAGTACTTC
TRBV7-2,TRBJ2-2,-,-,CASVISGRNTGELFF,TGTGCCAGCGTAATCAGTGGGCGAAACACCGGGGAGCTGTTTTTT
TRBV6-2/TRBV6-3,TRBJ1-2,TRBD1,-,CASRQDREYGYTF,TGTGCCAGCCGCCAAGACAGGGAGTATGGCTACACCTTC
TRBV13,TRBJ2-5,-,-,CASSLRQGSRETQYF,TGTGCCAGCAGCTTAAGGCAGGGTTCCAGAGAGACCCAGTACTTC
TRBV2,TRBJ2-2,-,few,CASRTSYTGELFF,TGTGCCAGCAGGACTAGTTATACCGGGGAGCTGTTTTTT
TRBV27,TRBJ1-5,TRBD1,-,CASSLDRAVQPQHF,TGTGCCAGCAGTTTAGACAGGGCGGTTCAGCCCCAGCATTTT
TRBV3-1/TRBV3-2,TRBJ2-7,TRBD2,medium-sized,CASSVVAGDYEQYF,TGTGCCAGCAGCGTCGTAGCGGGAGATTACGAGCAGTACTTC
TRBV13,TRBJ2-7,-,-,CASSLAYGDPRGPYEQYF,TGTGCCAGCAGCTTAGCATACGGGGATCCCCGAGGTCCCTACGAGCAGTACTTC
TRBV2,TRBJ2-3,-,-,CASTRARGGPDTQYF,TGTGCCAGCACTAGAGCCAGGGGCGGCCCAGATACGCAGTATTTT
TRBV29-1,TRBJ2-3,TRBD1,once,CSAGQAGGTDTQYF,TGCAGCGCCGGACAGGCCGGGGGCACAGATACGCAGTATTTT
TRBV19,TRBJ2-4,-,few,CASSIGQGKYIQYF,TGTGCCAGTAGTATAGGGCAGGGGAAGTACATTCAGTACTTC
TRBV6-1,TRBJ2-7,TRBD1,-,CASSEPGTGVGEQYF,TGTGCCAGCAGTGAGCCGGGGACAGGGGTCGGCGAGCAGTACTTC
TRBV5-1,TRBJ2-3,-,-,CASSSEVGATDTQYF,TGCGCCAGCAGCTCGGAGGTGGGAGCAACAGATACGCAGTATTTT
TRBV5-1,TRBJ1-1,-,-,CASSLALGQRKEAFF,TGCGCCAGCAGCTTGGCCTTGGGACAACGGAAAGAAGCTTTCTTT
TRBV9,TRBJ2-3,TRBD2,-,CASSVIGAGGTDTQYF,TGTGCCAGCAGCGTCATAGGAGCGGGAGGCACAGATACGCAGTATTTT
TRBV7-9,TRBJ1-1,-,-,CASSLEGGVGVTEAFF,TGTGCCAGCAGCTTAGAAGGAGGGGTTGGGGTCACTGAAGCTTTCTTT
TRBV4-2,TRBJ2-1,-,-,CASSPNRASSYNEQFF,TGTGCCAGCAGCCCGAACAGGGCGAGCTCCTACAATGAGCAGTTCTTC
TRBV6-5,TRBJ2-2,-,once,CASGRTTVTGELFF,TGTGCCAGCGGAAGGACTACCGTCACCGGGGAGCTGTTTTTT
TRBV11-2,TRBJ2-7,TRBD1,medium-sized,CASSLDPTGVGYEQYF,TGTGCCAGCAGCTTAGATCCCACAGGGGTAGGCTACGAGCAGTACTTC
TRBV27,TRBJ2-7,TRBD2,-,CASSYSSGSSPYEQYF,TGTGCCAGCAGTTACTCTAGCGGGAGCTCCCCCTACGAGCAGTACTTC
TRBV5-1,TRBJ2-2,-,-,CASSLDRRNTGELFF,TGCGCCAGCAGCTTGGACAGGCGGAACACCGGGGAGCTGTTTTTT
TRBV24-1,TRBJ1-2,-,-,CATSGYDGDGYTF,TGTGCCACCAGTGGATATGACGGGGATGGCTACACCTTC
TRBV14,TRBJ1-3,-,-,CASSQQGRSSGNTIYF,TGTGCCAGCAGCCAACAGGGTAGAAGCTCTGGAAACACCATATATTTT
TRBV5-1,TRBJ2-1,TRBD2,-,CASSQGLAGADYNEQFF,TGCGCCAGCAGCCAGGGACTAGCGGGAGCGGATTACAATGAGCAGTTCTTC
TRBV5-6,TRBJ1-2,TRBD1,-,CASSFLGQANYGYTF,TGTGCCAGCAGCTTTTTGGGACAGGCAAACTATGGCTACACCTTC
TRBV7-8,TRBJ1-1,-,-,CASSFWANTEAFF,TGTGCCAGCAGCTTCTGGGCGAACACTGAAGCTTTCTTT
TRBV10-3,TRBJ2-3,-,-,CAIGTPVGQRDTQYF,TGTGCCATCGGAACCCCGGTGGGTCAGCGGGATACGCAGTATTTT
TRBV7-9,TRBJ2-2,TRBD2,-,CASSLRASGSRGVSGELFF,TGTGCCAGCAGCCTCCGCGCTAGCGGGAGCCGTGGGGTATCCGGGGAGCTGTTTTTT
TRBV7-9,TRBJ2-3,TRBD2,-,CASSLSGPREGMNTQYF,TGTGCCAGCAGCCTTAGCGGGCCGCGGGAGGGCATGAATACGCAGTATTTT